The clone carrying this TCR beta chain was recorded many times. These data belong to a study of T cells in Graves' hyperthyroidism and ophthalmopathy. Amplification yielded TCR beta CDR3 regions, with RNA transcripts as the source. Researchers ran a first-round RT-PCR on the TCR CDR3 using the HTBI primer set. TCRdb re-analysed the multiplex PCR reads in MiXCR, keeping a single row per CDR3 protein. This table holds almost 600,000 distinct CDR3 sequences, approximately 14% found once. Germline CDR1 is MNHEY and CDR2 is SMNVEV (reference sequence). The CDR3 covers 14 residues. The ends were cut back, 3 bases at V and 3 bases at J, with 11 bases in the middle. On the basis of clinical symptoms, serum thyroxine and TRAb, thyroid ultrasound and orbital computed tomography, diagnoses were made. The blood sample predates any ophthalmopathy symptoms, coming from first hyperthyroidism diagnosis.

The sequence came from a woman in her twenties or thirties with Graves' hyperthyroidism that later progressed to Graves' ophthalmopathy. The sequencing sample was made of blood. The chain couples TRBV27 to TRBJ1-1; D is possibly TRBD1 (5 bases). DNA for the CDR3: TGTGCCAGCAGTTTGGGAAGGGGAGACACTGAAGCTTTCTTT. Protein: CASSLGRGDTEAFF.